Detailed here is one T cell receptor beta chain. This entry comes from a study of blood T cell repertoires in COVID-19. The overall study: Both acute and convalescent COVID-19 samples were obtained from the United States, Italy and Spain.

Assay: immunoSEQ multiplex PCR; the TCRdb copy retains only in-frame clones and omits some. The table records some 95,000 clones, 86% of them present only once. The CDR3 runs 16 residues. Germline V CDR1 and CDR2: SGHRS, YFSETQ. The V segment lost 3 bases and the J segment 7 bases; nucleotides outside the gene matches: 11. The rearrangement joins TRBV5-1 to TRBJ2-1, with 9 bases aligning to TRBD1. Source material: peripheral blood. The receptor comes from a man of 80 years or more with active or convalescent COVID-19. This chain's CDR3 is CASSSIQGAEGNEQFF. For the CDR3, the DNA is TGCGCCAGCAGCTCCATACAGGGGGCCGAAGGGAATGAGCAGTTCTTC. Drawing the rest from reference TRBV5-1 and TRBJ2-1, the complete variable domain is KAGVTQTPRYLIKTRGQQVTLSCSPISGHRSVSWYQQTPGQGLQFLFEYFSETQRNKGNFPGRFSGRQFSNSRSEMNVSTLELGDSALYLCASSSIQGAEGNEQFFGPGTRLTVL.